This entry lists 29 T cell receptor beta chains sequenced from one sample in a study of T cell repertoires in cytomegalovirus infection. TCRdb itself ran the reads through MiXCR, one entry per CDR3 protein. The table has almost 300,000 distinct CDR3 sequences, roughly a tenth seen once. The source material was PBMCs. These TCRs come from a human donor in good health (CMV status not recorded). Some clones in this sample may be carry-over from other donors' samples.

In its sample, this clonotype was seen a few times. V usage is TRBV5-1 and J usage is TRBJ1-5; D gene unclear. Germline CDR1 reads SGHRS; CDR2 reads YFSETQ. The CDR3 spans 15 residues. V lost 0 bases and J lost 3, with 10 bases in between. The CDR3 region is CASSLAGEINQPQHF. CDR3 in DNA: TGCGCCAGCAGCTTGGCCGGGGAGATCAATCAGCCCCAGCATTTT. Full variable domain (missing parts from reference TRBV5-1 and TRBJ1-5): KAGVTQTPRYLIKTRGQQVTLSCSPISGHRSVSWYQQTPGQGLQFLFEYFSETQRNKGNFPGRFSGRQFSNSRSEMNVSTLELGDSALYLCASSLAGEINQPQHFGDGTRLSIL.

Many counts were recorded for this clonotype. This sequence joins TRBV7-2 and TRBJ1-5; 8 bases agree with TRBD1. The CDR3 is made up of 15 amino acids. V gave up 5 bases and J gave up 0 bases; unmatched junction bases: 3. Germline lookup yields CDR1 SGHTA and CDR2 FQGNSA. Written as DNA, the CDR3 is TGTGCCAGCAGCGGACAGGGATATAGCAATCAGCCCCAGCATTTT. Translating it yields CASSGQGYSNQPQHF.

This clonotype was counted ten times or more. The chain joins TRBV28 to TRBJ2-3; D is perhaps TRBD2 (7 bases). V lost 3 bases to trimming and J lost 4 bases, with 11 bases between them. The CDR3 is 14 amino acids. CDR1 and CDR2 (germline): MDHEN, SYDVKM. The CDR3 coding sequence is TGTGCCAGCAGTTTTGTGGGGGGGCCAGATACGCAGTATTTT. This gives the protein CASSFVGGPDTQYF. Full variable domain (rest looked up from reference TRBV28 and TRBJ2-3): DVKVTQSSRYLVKRTGEKVFLECVQDMDHENMFWYRQDPGLGLRLIYFSYDVKMKEKGDIPEGYSVSREKKERFSLILESASTNQTSMYLCASSFVGGPDTQYFGPGTRLTVL.

On this clonotype itself: A much larger clone differs by one base, so this may be a read error. This rearrangement joins TRBV7-3 to TRBJ2-1, with TRBD2 as a possible D gene (5 bases). This CDR3 is 13 amino acids long. In germline, CDR1 is SGHTA, CDR2 FQGTGA. Trimming took off 3 bases at V and 8 bases at J, with 11 bases between the two ends. The CDR3 spells CASSLEVWDEQFF. The CDR3 nucleotides read TGTGCCAGCAGCTTGGAGGTTTGGGATGAGCAGTTCTTC.

This clonotype was seen a few times. This chain links TRBV20-1 with TRBJ2-7; D is perhaps TRBD2 (5 bases). With 7 bases removed from V and 7 bases from J, the gap between germline ends came to 20 bases. Germline lookup yields CDR1 DFQATT and CDR2 SNEGSKA (reference sequence). The CDR3 is 13 residues long. The CDR3 region has the DNA TGCAGTGTCTTCTCTTCGGGTTCGGGGGAGCAGTACGTC. Encoded protein: CSVFSSGSGEQYV.

This clonotype was observed at least ten times. The chain is built from TRBV29-1 and TRBJ2-2; weak D call: TRBD1 (6 bases). CDR1 is SQVTM, CDR2 ANQGSEA, per germline. The CDR3 has 12 residues. V was trimmed by 7 bases and J by 5 bases, leaving 11 bases between them. The CDR3 DNA reads TGCAGCGCCCTACAGGGAACCGGGGAGCTGTTTTTT. It translates to CSALQGTGELFF.

This clonotype came up many times. The junction shows a germline mismatch at one end, possibly a read error. The V gene is TRBV6-2 or TRBV6-3, the J gene TRBJ2-2, with D unresolved. Germline V gene sequence: CDR1 MNHEY, CDR2 SVGEGT. This CDR3 is 18 amino acids long. The DNA of the CDR3 is TGTGCCAGCAGTTACTCGAAAGGCAGCCATCCGAAGACCGGGGAGCTGTTTTTT. Protein: CASSYSKGSHPKTGELFF.

This clonotype was seen ten or more times. V is TRBV7-2 and J is TRBJ1-4; TRBD1 matches at 8 bases. Per the germline V gene, CDR1 is SGHTA and CDR2 is FQGNSA. Trimming cost V 5 bases and J 0 bases; bases outside gene matches: 2. There are 15 residues in the CDR3. The CDR3 here is CASSRTGSTNEKLFF. The CDR3 DNA is TGTGCCAGCAGCCGGACAGGGTCAACTAATGAAAAACTGTTTTTT.

In its sample, this clonotype was seen many times. As the CDR3 is not closed by the conserved phenylalanine or tryptophan, this likely results from a read error. Because the CDR3's place on the DNA is in doubt, the DNA is left out and the CDR3 is given as listed by TCRdb. The gene calls are TRBV6-7 and TRBJ2-7; TRBD1 is taken as the D call from the table, unchecked against the DNA. TRBV6-7 is assigned to the ORF class and has an uncertain function. Inclusive of both ends, the CDR3 amounts to 12 amino acids. Here the CDR3 reads CASTSIQGCVLG.

Details on this clonotype: Just one base apart from a much larger clone, this may be a read error. The rearrangement uses TRBV2 and TRBJ2-7; TRBD1 might be the D (5 bases). With 8 bases removed from V and 0 bases from J, the gap between germline ends came to 14 bases. Germline V gives CDR1 SNHLY, CDR2 FYNNEI. This CDR3 has 14 residues. CDR3 protein: CASLGAERSYEQYV. The CDR3 DNA is TGTGCCAGCCTAGGGGCGGAACGCTCCTACGAGCAGTACGTC.

This clonotype occurred many times. This chain links TRBV2 with TRBJ2-3, with D possibly matching TRBD2 (5 bases). The germline V gene encodes CDR1 SNHLY and CDR2 FYNNEI. Trimming cost V 6 bases and J 9 bases, with 16 bases left between them. There are 13 residues in the CDR3. As DNA, the CDR3 is TGTGCCAGCAGCGCCAGTGGTTCGGGGACGCAGTATTTT. It codes for CASSASGSGTQYF. Variable domain in full (rest from reference TRBV2 and TRBJ2-3): EPEVTQTPSHQVTQMGQEVILRCVPISNHLYFYWYRQILGQKVEFLVSFYNNEISEKSEIFDDQFSVERPDGSNFTLKIRSTKLEDSAMYFCASSASGSGTQYFGPGTRLTVL.

This clonotype was seen a handful of times. The V call is TRBV20-1, the J call TRBJ1-5; TRBD1 matches 7 bases. The CDR3 covers 14 residues. Germline CDR1 is DFQATT and CDR2 is SNEGSKA (reference sequence). V lost 6 bases, J lost 2 bases, and 7 bases stayed unmatched. CDR3 in amino acids: CSATTGHGNQPQHF. Written as DNA, the CDR3 is TGCAGTGCAACGACAGGGCATGGCAATCAGCCCCAGCATTTT.

This clonotype was counted many times. The rearrangement links TRBV6-2 or TRBV6-3 to TRBJ1-1; the D gene is possibly TRBD1 (6 bases). V was cut by 2 bases and J by 6 bases, with 19 bases left in between. The CDR3 has 16 amino acids. Germline V lookup: CDR1 MNHEY, CDR2 SVGEGT. DNA for the CDR3: TGTGCCAGCAGTTACGCCCCTGACAGGATTACCTCTGAAGCTTTCTTT. This sequence encodes CASSYAPDRITSEAFF.

This chain joins TRBV20-1 and TRBJ2-3, with 8 bases aligning to TRBD2. The germline V gene has CDR1 DFQATT and CDR2 SNEGSKA (reference sequence). This CDR3 has 15 amino acids. With V trimmed by 0 bases and J by 3 bases, 5 bases remained unmatched. Here the CDR3 reads CSARDLIAGTDTQYF. The CDR3 nucleotides are TGCAGTGCTAGAGATCTAATAGCGGGGACAGATACGCAGTATTTT.

This clonotype was observed many times. The rearrangement links TRBV5-1 to TRBJ2-2; D remains ambiguous. V lost 2 bases, J lost 8 bases, and 7 bases lay in between. The CDR3 loop spans 12 amino acids. The germline CDR1 and CDR2 sequences are SGHRS and YFSETQ. In DNA, the CDR3 is TGCGCCAGCAGCTTAACGTATGGGGAGCTGTTTTTT. This sequence encodes CASSLTYGELFF.

This clonotype appeared many times. The V call is TRBV7-8, the J call TRBJ1-2; D uncertain. Per the germline V gene, CDR1 is SGHVS and CDR2 is FQNEAQ. The CDR3 loop spans 14 amino acids. V dropped 5 bases and J dropped 8 bases, with 18 bases sitting between them. The CDR3 spells CASSPRETGGGYTF. CDR3 in DNA: TGTGCCAGCAGCCCAAGGGAGACCGGTGGGGGCTACACCTTC.

There are many counts of this clonotype. The chain has TRBV28 and TRBJ1-1; D is uncertain. The CDR3 spans 14 residues. Trimming took 6 bases from V and 1 from J, leaving 12 bases between them. Looked up from germline, CDR1 is MDHEN and CDR2 is SYDVKM. The CDR3: CASRTPTGNTEAFF. CDR3 DNA: TGTGCCAGCAGAACGCCGACCGGGAACACTGAAGCTTTCTTT. Combining the CDR3 with reference TRBV28 and TRBJ1-1 gives the whole variable domain DVKVTQSSRYLVKRTGEKVFLECVQDMDHENMFWYRQDPGLGLRLIYFSYDVKMKEKGDIPEGYSVSREKKERFSLILESASTNQTSMYLCASRTPTGNTEAFFGQGTRLTVV.

The V gene is TRBV20-1, the J gene TRBJ1-1, with D maybe TRBD1 (6 bases). Trimming left V 3 bases short and J 2 bases short, with 13 bases between. The CDR3 covers 14 residues. The germline V gene has CDR1 DFQATT and CDR2 SNEGSKA (reference sequence). CDR3 DNA: TGCAGTGCTAGTCGGACAGATCATAACACTGAAGCTTTCTTT. It encodes CSASRTDHNTEAFF.

This clonotype has at least ten counts. The chain employs TRBV5-1 and TRBJ1-2; 7 nucleotides line up with TRBD1. The V gene end was trimmed by 3 bases and the J gene end by 1 base; junction bases not matched to a gene: 3. Germline V gene lookup returns CDR1 SGHRS and CDR2 YFSETQ. CDR3 length equals 14 residues. The CDR3 protein is CASSSDRINYGYTF. For the CDR3, the DNA is TGCGCCAGCAGCTCGGACAGGATTAACTATGGCTACACCTTC.

This clonotype was seen at least ten times. CDR3 protein: CASGLKTRGTDTQYF. In DNA, the CDR3 is TGTGCTAGTGGTTTGAAGACTAGGGGCACAGATACGCAGTATTTT. The chain recombines TRBV12-5 with TRBJ2-3; tentative D call: TRBD2 (6 bases). CDR1 LGHNT and CDR2 FRNRAP come from the germline V gene. CDR3 size: 15 residues. The V and J ends lost 2 bases and 1 base respectively, with 10 bases between them.

This clonotype was observed at least ten times. This sequence joins TRBV20-1 and TRBJ2-2; a weak D match, TRBD1 (6 bases). V was trimmed by 0 bases and J by 1 base, leaving 9 bases between them. Germline values: CDR1 DFQATT, CDR2 SNEGSKA (reference sequence). This CDR3 is 15 amino acids long. CDR3 in amino acids: CSARDGGQNTGELFF. DNA for the CDR3: TGCAGTGCTAGAGATGGGGGACAGAACACCGGGGAGCTGTTTTTT.

The gene calls are TRBV7-9 and TRBJ1-6; 8 bases fit TRBD1. J was trimmed by 7 bases and V by 2 bases; bases with no gene match: 7. Germline CDR1 is SEHNR and CDR2 is FQNEAQ (reference sequence). CDR3 length: 16 amino acids. Here the CDR3 DNA reads TGTGCCAGCAGCTTAAGGACAGGGATCCAAAATTCACCCCTCCACTTT. This gives the protein CASSLRTGIQNSPLHF.

This clonotype was seen repeatedly, ten times or more. The V call is TRBV5-5, the J call TRBJ2-5; 7 positions agree with TRBD2. CDR3 length: 15 amino acids. CDR1 and CDR2 (germline): SGHKS, YYEKEE (reference sequence). Trimming removed 6 bases from V and 0 bases from J; junction bases left unmatched: 8. CDR3 loop: CASTNNGRYQETQYF. The CDR3 DNA reads as TGTGCCAGCACCAACAACGGGAGGTACCAAGAGACCCAGTACTTC. Complete variable domain (other parts from reference TRBV5-5 and TRBJ2-5): DAGVTQSPTHLIKTRGQQVTLRCSPISGHKSVSWYQQVLGQGPQFIFQYYEKEERGRGNFPDRFSARQFPNYSSELNVNALLLGDSALYLCASTNNGRYQETQYFGPGTRLLVL.

This clonotype was found many times. The CDR3 DNA is TGTGCCAGCAGTGTCGCTGGTGGGGCTGGGGCCAACGTCCTGACTTTC. Its protein product is CASSVAGGAGANVLTF. This chain connects TRBV12-3 or TRBV12-4 to TRBJ2-6; D is uncertain. The CDR3 runs 16 residues. V was shortened by 5 bases and J by 2 bases, with 13 bases between the two germline ends.

This clonotype occurred many times. This chain links TRBV27 with TRBJ1-5; D unclear. Trimming left V 0 bases short and J 2 bases short, with 8 bases between. Germline V CDR1 and CDR2: MNHEY, SMNVEV (reference sequence). The CDR3 extends over 15 amino acids. The CDR3 region is CASSLSDGGNQPQHF. The DNA for the CDR3 is TGTGCCAGCAGTTTATCCGACGGCGGCAATCAGCCCCAGCATTTT.

This clonotype was observed many times. The chain carries TRBV11-2 and TRBJ1-2; no firm D call. CDR1 and CDR2 (germline): SGHAT, FQNNGV. This CDR3 comprises 15 residues. The germline V and J ends were trimmed by 0 bases and 4 bases, with 12 bases remaining between them. The CDR3 here is CASSLDSSQGYGYTF. The CDR3 DNA reads TGTGCCAGCAGCTTAGACAGTTCACAAGGCTATGGCTACACCTTC.

This clonotype was detected ten times or more. The chain combines TRBV7-6 with TRBJ1-4; TRBD1 aligns across 8 bases. CDR3 length: 15 amino acids. Germline lookup yields CDR1 SGHVS and CDR2 FNYEAQ. The V gene end was trimmed by 5 bases and the J gene end by 7 bases; junction bases not matched to a gene: 9. CDR3 sequence (DNA): TGTGCCAGCAGCGTGCAGGGGGCTGGCGGTGAAAAACTGTTTTTT. Its translation is CASSVQGAGGEKLFF.

This clonotype was recorded a few times. The chain joins TRBV20-1 to TRBJ2-7; 11 nucleotides match TRBD2. The germline V gene encodes CDR1 DFQATT and CDR2 SNEGSKA (reference sequence). The CDR3 is made up of 16 amino acids. J gave up 12 bases and V 0 bases, and 16 bases lay outside the gene matches. The CDR3 coding sequence is TGCAGTGCTAGAGATTCGGAACTAGCGGGGGAGAAAAGTTTGTACTTC. Its protein product is CSARDSELAGEKSLYF.

This clonotype was recorded many times. This rearrangement joins TRBV7-9 to TRBJ1-2; the match to TRBD1 covers 7 bases. The CDR3 has 15 residues. Germline CDR1 reads SEHNR; CDR2 reads FQNEAQ (reference sequence). V was clipped by 10 bases and J by 0 bases; unmatched bases: 11. CDR3 nucleotides: TGTGCCATCCTTGCCCGGGACAGCACTAACTATGGCTACACCTTC. Protein sequence: CAILARDSTNYGYTF. The entire variable domain, with the rest obtained from reference TRBV7-9 and TRBJ1-2, is as follows: DTGVSQNPRHKITKRGQNVTFRCDPISEHNRLYWYRQTLGQGPEFLTYFQNEAQLEKSRLLSDRFSAERPKGSFSTLEIQRTEQGDSAMYLCAILARDSTNYGYTFGSGTRLTVV.